The clone carrying this T cell receptor beta chain was recorded many times. The target antigen is unknown. These data are taken from a study of early T cells in non-severe SARS-CoV-2 infection. At the level of the study: Bulk RNA isolated from unsorted whole blood underwent sequencing; chains were not paired. Overall study findings and caveats: In VDJdb matching, anti-spike CD8 responses were favored while private and CD4 specificities went missing.

Attachment of unique molecular identifiers to individual cDNA molecules was performed. TCRdb re-called the 5' RACE reads with MiXCR, one entry per CDR3 protein. The sample consists of under 50,000 distinct CDR3 sequences, 4% to 5% of them appearing once. Specimen: whole blood. The sequence was collected from an adult who was a healthcare worker with PCR-confirmed SARS-CoV-2 infection or an uninfected control (not recorded which).

As DNA, the CDR3 is TGTGCCAGCAGCCAGGGTCGGGGGAATGAGCAGTTCTTC. It encodes CASSQGRGNEQFF. The rearrangement uses TRBV7-2 and TRBJ2-1, with a possible D match to TRBD2 (6 bases). The CDR3 has 13 residues. Trimming cost V 5 bases and J 7 bases, with 12 bases left between them. Germline lookup yields CDR1 SGHTA and CDR2 FQGNSA.